The T cell receptor (beta chain) under discussion was sequenced for a study of OX40 agonist ivuxolimab in advanced cancers. As for the study in general: Ivuxolimab doses were 0.01, 0.1, 0.3, 1.5, 3 or 10 mg/kg every 2 weeks. Study-level results: Some nonresponders also had low normalized T-cell clonal expansion. Clonal expansion was among the lowest in partial responders at 0.1-3.0 mg/kg, especially CD8+. Researchers report that CD8+ T cells had, on average, more expanded clones than CD4+.

CDR3 length: 17 residues. The germline gives CDR1 LGHNT, CDR2 FRNRAP. Losses at the gene ends were 0 bases for V and 8 bases for J; bases not matched to a gene: 9. As concerns this clone: Antigen: not known.

Method: immunoSEQ multiplex PCR; TCRdb's copy keeps in-frame clones and lacks some. The sample includes some 77,000 clones, 80% to 90% seen only once; the top ten take approximately 5.1%. This specimen consisted of CD4+ or CD8+ T cells sorted from blood, obtained in a trial of the OX40 agonist ivuxolimab. This receptor was identified in an adult with an advanced solid tumor such as melanoma, head and neck, liver or kidney cancer. The gene calls are TRBV12-5 and TRBJ2-1, with TRBD2 identical over 11 bases. The CDR3 nucleotides are TGTGCTAGTGGTTTGGTACTGGGACTAGCGGCCTTCGATGAGCAGTTCTTC. Its protein is CASGLVLGLAAFDEQFF.